Each of the 31 T cell receptor beta chains below was sequenced from the same sample in a study of blood T cell repertoires in COVID-19. The table came from immunoSEQ multiplex PCR; TCRdb's copy has only in-frame clones and leaves some out. The profile shows some 140,000 clones, under 95% of them singletons. Specimen: peripheral blood. These receptors all stem from a man aged 50-59 years with acute or convalescent COVID-19.

V is TRBV19 and J is TRBJ2-3; no definite D call. CDR1 is LNHDA and CDR2 is SQIVND in the germline V gene (reference sequence). The ends were cut back, 3 bases at V and 1 base at J, with 11 bases in the middle. The CDR3 has 15 amino acids. The CDR3, as DNA: TGTGCCAGTAGTATCGGCCGACTGGGCACAGATACGCAGTATTTT. This gives the protein CASSIGRLGTDTQYF.

V gene TRBV6-5 combines with J gene TRBJ2-7, with a possible D match to TRBD1 (6 bases). This CDR3 region has 15 residues. Germline loops: CDR1 MNHEY, CDR2 SVGAGI. Trimming left V 6 bases short and J 0 bases short, with 15 bases between. This CDR3 is CASRLTGESSYEQYV. Written as DNA, the CDR3 is TGTGCCAGCAGGTTGACAGGCGAGAGCTCCTACGAGCAGTACGTC.

The rearrangement links TRBV11-2 to TRBJ1-2, with D possibly being TRBD1 (6 bases). CDR1 is SGHAT and CDR2 is FQNNGV in the germline V gene. Trimming shortened V by 5 bases and J by 4 bases, and 11 bases separated the two germline ends. The CDR3 is made up of 13 amino acids. Here the CDR3 reads CASSPGHFYGYTF. The CDR3, as DNA: TGTGCCAGCAGCCCGGGACACTTCTATGGCTACACCTTC. Together with reference TRBV11-2 and TRBJ1-2, the CDR3 gives the full variable domain: EAGVAQSPRYKIIEKRQSVAFWCNPISGHATLYWYQQILGQGPKLLIQFQNNGVVDDSQLPKDRFSAERLKGVDSTLKIQPAKLEDSAVYLCASSPGHFYGYTFGSGTRLTVV.

V is TRBV4-3 and J is TRBJ2-7; D perhaps matches TRBD1 (5 bases). Germline loops: CDR1 LGHNA, CDR2 YSLEER. The CDR3 is 11 amino acids. V was pared by 10 bases and J by 0 bases, with 7 bases between. DNA for the CDR3: TGCGCCACGGACACCTCCTACGAGCAGTACGTC. Protein sequence: CATDTSYEQYV.

The CDR3 spells CASSQGPGGALSPLHF. CDR3 nucleotide sequence: TGTGCCAGCAGCCAAGGGCCAGGGGGCGCATTATCACCCCTCCACTTT. The chain links TRBV3-1 (or the pseudogene TRBV3-2) to TRBJ1-6; 8 bases align to TRBD1. The CDR3 consists of 16 residues. V lost 1 base to trimming and J lost 10 bases; unmatched junction nucleotides: 9. Germline V CDR1 and CDR2: LGHDT, YNNKEL (reference sequence).

The rearrangement uses TRBV2 and TRBJ1-3, with 8 bases lining up with TRBD1. CDR3 length equals 15 residues. Germline CDR1 reads SNHLY; CDR2 reads FYNNEI. Trimming at V came to 6 bases and at J to 2 bases, leaving 6 bases not matched to a gene. In DNA form, the CDR3 reads TGTGCCAGCAGCGCGACAGGGGTGGCTGGAAACACCATATATTTT. Amino acids: CASSATGVAGNTIYF.

The chain recombines TRBV3-1 (or the pseudogene TRBV3-2) with TRBJ2-7, with 12 bases lining up with TRBD2. Trimming removed 3 bases from V and 4 bases from J; junction bases left unmatched: 4. Germline V CDR1 and CDR2: LGHDT, YNNKEL (reference sequence). CDR3 length: 15 residues. CDR3 sequence (DNA): TGTGCCAGCAGCCATCGGACTAGCGGGATTTACGAGCAGTACTTC. This gives the protein CASSHRTSGIYEQYF.

The chain couples TRBV3-1 (or the pseudogene TRBV3-2) to TRBJ2-1; D is perhaps TRBD2 (6 bases). This CDR3 has 15 residues. Germline loops: CDR1 LGHDT, CDR2 YNNKEL (reference sequence). V dropped 4 bases and J dropped 3 bases, with 13 bases sitting between them. The DNA for the CDR3 is TGTGCCAGCAGCCTCTCAGGGACTCACTACAATGAGCAGTTCTTC. It translates to CASSLSGTHYNEQFF.

This clone showed up just once. The chain carries TRBV18 and TRBJ2-1; weak D call: TRBD2 (5 bases). The CDR3 is made up of 13 amino acids. Germline values: CDR1 KGHSH, CDR2 LQKENI. V was cut by 3 bases and J by 9 bases, with 12 bases left in between. CDR3 sequence reads: CASSPVEATEQFF. The CDR3 coding sequence is TGTGCCAGCTCACCCGTGGAGGCGACTGAGCAGTTCTTC.

The gene calls are TRBV11-2 and TRBJ1-1, with D possibly being TRBD1 (6 bases). Germline CDR1 SGHAT, CDR2 FQNNGV. V lost 4 bases and J 7 bases, leaving 19 bases between the germline ends. CDR3 length equals 15 residues. CDR3 in amino acids: CASSYTTGKGGEAFF. The CDR3 DNA is TGTGCCAGCAGCTACACTACAGGGAAAGGGGGTGAAGCTTTCTTT. Drawing the rest from reference TRBV11-2 and TRBJ1-1, the complete variable domain is EAGVAQSPRYKIIEKRQSVAFWCNPISGHATLYWYQQILGQGPKLLIQFQNNGVVDDSQLPKDRFSAERLKGVDSTLKIQPAKLEDSAVYLCASSYTTGKGGEAFFGQGTRLTVV.

This clone was recorded once. The rearrangement uses TRBV6-4 and TRBJ2-7; 7 bases align to TRBD1. V dropped 5 bases and J dropped 7; count of bases not matched to a gene: 8. Germline V CDR1 and CDR2: MRHNA, SNTAGT. The CDR3 has 13 residues. This CDR3 is CASSPDREREQYV. CDR3 DNA: TGTGCCAGCAGTCCTGACAGGGAAAGGGAGCAGTACGTC.

The chain links TRBV6-5 to TRBJ1-1; a weak D match, TRBD1 (5 bases). Trimming pared 5 bases from V and 1 base from J, leaving 14 bases between. Germline values: CDR1 MNHEY, CDR2 SVGAGI. This CDR3 comprises 15 residues. In DNA, the CDR3 is TGTGCCAGCAGTCGGACCGGGGGAGGGAACACTGAAGCTTTCTTT. Residues: CASSRTGGGNTEAFF.

This chain connects TRBV7-9 to TRBJ1-1; D is possibly TRBD1 (6 bases). Germline lookup yields CDR1 SEHNR and CDR2 FQNEAQ (reference sequence). Trimming removed 2 bases from V and 3 bases from J, with 10 bases in between. This CDR3 region has 14 residues. As DNA, the CDR3 is TGTGCCAGCAGCTTACGGACAGTATACACTGAAGCTTTCTTT. The encoded protein is CASSLRTVYTEAFF.

This rearrangement joins TRBV11-2 to TRBJ2-1; TRBD2 might be the D (5 bases). The CDR3 has 15 residues. V dropped 5 bases and J dropped 5 bases, with 16 bases sitting between them. Germline V gene data show CDR1 as SGHAT and CDR2 as FQNNGV. CDR3 DNA: TGTGCCAGCAGCCCGCTACGGGGTTCGAACAATGAGCAGTTCTTC. Translated: CASSPLRGSNNEQFF.

A single count supports this clone. The CDR3 coding sequence is TGTGCCACCAGCAGAGATCTAGGGACAGGTAACAATGAGCAGTTCTTC. Translating gives CATSRDLGTGNNEQFF. The V call is TRBV15, the J call TRBJ2-1; 8 nucleotides agree with TRBD1. Losses at the gene ends were 0 bases for V and 5 bases for J; bases not matched to a gene: 6. In germline, CDR1 is LNHNV, CDR2 YYDKDF (reference sequence). This CDR3 is 16 amino acids long.

This clone came up once. The gene calls are TRBV24-1 and TRBJ2-6, with TRBD1 matching 9 bases. J lost 2 bases, V lost 6 bases, and 1 base had no gene match. The germline gives CDR1 KGHDR, CDR2 SFDVKD. The length of the CDR3 is 15 residues. The CDR3 nucleotides read TGTGCCACCAGTACAGGGGGCGCTGGGGCCAACGTCCTGACTTTC. As protein: CATSTGGAGANVLTF.

The chain combines TRBV3-1 (or the pseudogene TRBV3-2) with TRBJ2-1; D remains unclear. This CDR3 contains 11 residues. V lost 5 bases and J lost 5, with 4 bases in between. The germline V gene has CDR1 LGHDT and CDR2 YNNKEL (reference sequence). The CDR3 nucleotides are TGTGCCAGCAGCTATAACAATGAGCAGTTCTTC. Its translation is CASSYNNEQFF.

A remark on this clone: Its ends do not fully match the called genes, so a read error is possible. CDR3 nucleotide sequence: TGTGCCAGCAGCCATCGGGGTGTTTTCCCCACCTTT. As protein: CASSHRGVFPTF. This sequence joins TRBV3-1 (or the pseudogene TRBV3-2) and TRBJ1-1; no firm D call. CDR1 is LGHDT, CDR2 YNNKEL, per germline (reference sequence). This CDR3 has 12 amino acids.

This clone appeared once. The CDR3 bases are TGTGCCAGCACCAGGGACACCGGGGAGCTGTTTTTT. Translation: CASTRDTGELFF. The chain joins TRBV12-3 or TRBV12-4 to TRBJ2-2; possibly TRBD1 for D (5 bases). The CDR3 spans 12 residues. Trimming pared 7 bases from V and 3 bases from J, leaving 6 bases between.

For the CDR3, the DNA is TGCAGTGCCAGTCAGGGAAATAGCAATCAGCCCCAGCATTTT. Its translation: CSASQGNSNQPQHF. V gene TRBV20-1 combines with J gene TRBJ1-5; perhaps TRBD1 as D (5 bases). With 6 bases removed from V and 0 bases from J, the gap between germline ends came to 12 bases. Germline CDR1 DFQATT, CDR2 SNEGSKA (reference sequence). This CDR3 region has 14 residues.

This chain links TRBV9 with TRBJ2-2; D unresolved. The CDR3 sequence is 11 residues long. CDR1 is SGDLS, CDR2 YYNGEE, per germline. The V end lost 2 bases, the J end lost 8 bases, and 4 bases lay between the germline ends. The CDR3 sequence is CASSVPGELFF. The CDR3, as DNA: TGTGCCAGCAGCGTCCCTGGGGAGCTGTTTTTT.

This clone was recorded only once. V gene TRBV19 combines with J gene TRBJ2-1; TRBD1 matches 8 bases. This CDR3 contains 14 residues. V was pared by 6 bases and J by 10 bases, with 11 bases of the junction left unmatched. Germline V lookup: CDR1 LNHDA, CDR2 SQIVND (reference sequence). The CDR3 DNA reads as TGTGCCAGTAGCACCTATCAGGGGGCGGGGGAGCAGTTCTTC. Protein product: CASSTYQGAGEQFF.

The chain uses TRBV5-1 and TRBJ2-3; 8 bases agree with TRBD2. CDR3 length: 18 amino acids. Germline values: CDR1 SGHRS, CDR2 YFSETQ. V lost 4 bases to trimming and J lost 1 base; unmatched junction nucleotides: 14. The DNA for the CDR3 is TGCGCCAGCAGCCCCCGATCCGGGAGGGCCCTGGGCACAGATACGCAGTATTTT. Protein: CASSPRSGRALGTDTQYF. Together with reference TRBV5-1 and TRBJ2-3, the CDR3 gives the full variable domain: KAGVTQTPRYLIKTRGQQVTLSCSPISGHRSVSWYQQTPGQGLQFLFEYFSETQRNKGNFPGRFSGRQFSNSRSEMNVSTLELGDSALYLCASSPRSGRALGTDTQYFGPGTRLTVL.

This chain uses TRBV5-6 with TRBJ2-2; the match to TRBD1 covers 7 bases. The V gene's germline CDR1 is SGHDT and CDR2 YYEEEE. V was clipped by 5 bases and J by 3 bases; unmatched bases: 4. CDR3 length: 14 residues. The CDR3 DNA is TGTGCCAGCAGTCCGGGACAGTACACCGGGGAGCTGTTTTTT. This encodes CASSPGQYTGELFF.

This chain links TRBV6-1 with TRBJ1-2; 7 positions match TRBD1. V lost 4 bases to trimming and J lost 4 bases; unmatched junction nucleotides: 12. CDR1 is MNHNS, CDR2 SASEGT, per germline. The CDR3 is made up of 16 amino acids. DNA of the CDR3: TGTGCCAGCAGTGGTGGGGAGATACGGGACAGCTATGGCTACACCTTC. Translation gives CASSGGEIRDSYGYTF.

This sequence joins TRBV27 and TRBJ2-7; 9 positions match TRBD2. This CDR3 has 18 amino acids. Germline CDR1 reads MNHEY; CDR2 reads SMNVEV (reference sequence). V shed 4 bases and J 1 base; nucleotides not matched to a gene: 14. The CDR3 sequence: CASSSSTSGTLRSYEQYF. CDR3 DNA: TGTGCCAGCAGTTCCTCGACTAGCGGAACTCTCAGGTCCTACGAGCAGTACTTC.

The CDR3: CASSSNSRWTGEEKLFF. DNA for the CDR3: TGTGCCAGCAGTTCCAACTCTCGGTGGACAGGGGAAGAAAAACTGTTTTTT. This chain connects TRBV28 to TRBJ1-4, with 9 nucleotides matching TRBD1. Germline lookup yields CDR1 MDHEN and CDR2 SYDVKM. The CDR3 extends over 17 amino acids. J gave up 8 bases and V 4 bases, and 14 bases lay outside the gene matches.

The chain employs TRBV28 and TRBJ1-6, with D possibly TRBD1 on 5 matching bases. V lost 5 bases, J lost 11 bases, and 19 bases lay in between. The germline CDR1 and CDR2 sequences are MDHEN and SYDVKM. CDR3 length equals 15 residues. CDR3 DNA: TGTGCCAGCAGTGTTCCGGGACTGAGGACGACACCCCTCCACTTT. Translation: CASSVPGLRTTPLHF.

The J gene is TRBJ2-6, the V gene TRBV5-1; maybe TRBD1 (5 bases). This CDR3 spans 16 amino acids. Germline assignment: CDR1 SGHRS and CDR2 YFSETQ. V was cut by 4 bases and J by 11 bases, with 22 bases left in between. The CDR3 protein is CASSHIAGLGPDVLTF. CDR3 DNA sequence: TGCGCCAGCAGCCATATTGCAGGGCTGGGTCCTGACGTCCTGACTTTC.

This clone came up once. In nucleotides, the CDR3 is TGTGCCAGCAGCGGGGACAGGAGGGTATCAGATACGCAGTATTTT. Protein: CASSGDRRVSDTQYF. The J gene is TRBJ2-3, the V gene TRBV5-4, with 8 bases lining up with TRBD1. The CDR3 has 15 amino acids. V lost 4 bases, J lost 4 bases, and 8 bases stayed unmatched. Germline V gives CDR1 SGHNT, CDR2 YYREEE (reference sequence).

In its sample, this clone was seen once. The genes are TRBV5-8 and TRBJ2-3; no clear D gene. V lost 3 bases, J lost 2 bases, and 13 bases lay in between. The germline V gene encodes CDR1 SGHTS and CDR2 YDEGEE. This CDR3 is built from 15 residues. CDR3 sequence (DNA): TGTGCCAGCAGCTGGGCCTCCTTTGCCACAGATACGCAGTATTTT. Translated, it gives CASSWASFATDTQYF.